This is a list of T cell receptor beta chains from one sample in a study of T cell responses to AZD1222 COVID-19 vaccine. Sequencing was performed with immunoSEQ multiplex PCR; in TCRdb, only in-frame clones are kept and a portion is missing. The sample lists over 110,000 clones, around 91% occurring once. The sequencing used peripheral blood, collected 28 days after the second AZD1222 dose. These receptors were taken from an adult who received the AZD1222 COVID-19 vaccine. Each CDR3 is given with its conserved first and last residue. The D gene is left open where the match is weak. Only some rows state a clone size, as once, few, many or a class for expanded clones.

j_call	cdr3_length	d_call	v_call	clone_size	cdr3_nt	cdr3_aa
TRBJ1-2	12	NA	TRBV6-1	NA	TGTGCCAGCAGTGAAAGTGACTATGGCTACACCTTC	CASSESDYGYTF
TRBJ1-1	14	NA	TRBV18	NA	TGTGCCAGCTCACCCCGGGCCCTGAACACTGAAGCTTTCTTT	CASSPRALNTEAFF
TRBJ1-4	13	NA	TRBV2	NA	TGTGCCAGCAGTGAAGCCGGGTTTGAAAAACTGTTTTTT	CASSEAGFEKLFF
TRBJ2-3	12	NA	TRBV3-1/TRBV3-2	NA	TGTGCCAGCAGCCAATACGGGGATACGCAGTATTTT	CASSQYGDTQYF
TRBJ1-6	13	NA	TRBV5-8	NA	TGTGCCAGCACCCTCAGGCGAGATTCACCCCTCCACTTT	CASTLRRDSPLHF
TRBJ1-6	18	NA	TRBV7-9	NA	TGTGCCAGCAGCTTAGTCTCGGGGTGGGGGCCCTATAATTCACCCCTCCACTTT	CASSLVSGWGPYNSPLHF
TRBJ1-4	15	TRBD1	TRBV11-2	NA	TGTGCCAGCAGCTACTCCGGGACAGGGGACGAAAAACTGTTTTTT	CASSYSGTGDEKLFF
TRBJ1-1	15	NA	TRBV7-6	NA	TGTGCCAGCAGCTTAAATATAGGGCTGAACACTGAAGCTTTCTTT	CASSLNIGLNTEAFF
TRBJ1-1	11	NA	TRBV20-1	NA	TGCAGTGCTAGAAATACGTACGAAGCTTTCTTT	CSARNTYEAFF
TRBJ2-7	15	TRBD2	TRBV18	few	TGTGCCAGCTCACCGCGGGGGGCAGATTCCTACGAGCAGTACTTC	CASSPRGADSYEQYF
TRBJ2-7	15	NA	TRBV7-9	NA	TGTGCCAGCAGCCCCGGGACGCTGAGCTCCTACGAGCAGTACTTC	CASSPGTLSSYEQYF
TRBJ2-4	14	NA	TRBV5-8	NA	TGTGCCAGCAGCTTCAAGTTAGCCAAAAACATTCAGTACTTC	CASSFKLAKNIQYF
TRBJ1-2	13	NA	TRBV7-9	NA	TGTGCCAGCAGCTTAGCGGGGATGGGCGGCTACACCTTC	CASSLAGMGGYTF
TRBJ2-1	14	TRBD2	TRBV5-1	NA	TGCGCCAGCAGCGCGATAGCGGGAAGCAATGAGCAGTTCTTC	CASSAIAGSNEQFF
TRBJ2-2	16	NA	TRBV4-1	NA	TGCGCCAGCAGCCAAGTCATCAGGGTGAACACCGGGGAGCTGTTTTTT	CASSQVIRVNTGELFF
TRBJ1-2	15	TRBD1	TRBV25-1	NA	TGTGCCAGCAGTCAGGACAGGGGGCAGAGCTATGGCTACACCTTC	CASSQDRGQSYGYTF
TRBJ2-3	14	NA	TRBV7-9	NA	TGTGCCAGCAGCTTTGCTCGGTACTCAGATACGCAGTATTTT	CASSFARYSDTQYF
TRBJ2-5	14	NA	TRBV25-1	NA	TGTGCCAGCAGTTATGTGGGGGGACAAGAGACCCAGTACTTC	CASSYVGGQETQYF
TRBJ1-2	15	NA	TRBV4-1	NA	TGCGCCAGCAGCCGAGTCAGAGGTACTCCTGGTGGCTACACCTTC	CASSRVRGTPGGYTF
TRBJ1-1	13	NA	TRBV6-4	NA	TGTGCCAGCAGTGACGGGGACGGGACTGAAGCTTTCTTT	CASSDGDGTEAFF
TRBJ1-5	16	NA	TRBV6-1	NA	TGTGCCAGCAGTGAGAGCTTTAGCAGCCTCAATCAGCCCCAGCATTTT	CASSESFSSLNQPQHF
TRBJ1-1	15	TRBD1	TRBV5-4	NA	TGTGCCAGCAGCCGGACAGGAGTCGTCAACACTGAAGCTTTCTTT	CASSRTGVVNTEAFF
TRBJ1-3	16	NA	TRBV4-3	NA	TGCGCCAGCAGCCAAGATAGCCTTCCCACTGGAAACACCATATATTTT	CASSQDSLPTGNTIYF
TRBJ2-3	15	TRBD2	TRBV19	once	TGTGCCAGTAGTCTAGGGACTAGCGGCACAGATACGCAGTATTTT	CASSLGTSGTDTQYF
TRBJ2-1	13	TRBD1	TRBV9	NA	TGTGCCAGCAGGGACAGGGGGGAGAATGAGCAGTTCTTC	CASRDRGENEQFF
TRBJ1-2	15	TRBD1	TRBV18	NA	TGTGCCAGCTCGACAGGGGGCGATGTCTTGTATGGCTACACCTTC	CASSTGGDVLYGYTF
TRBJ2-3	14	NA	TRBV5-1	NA	TGCGCCAGCAGCTTCGGGGATAGCTCAGATACGCAGTATTTT	CASSFGDSSDTQYF
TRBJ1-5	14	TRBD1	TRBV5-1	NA	TGCGCCAGCAGCCCTGGGACAGCAAATCAGCCCCAGCATTTT	CASSPGTANQPQHF
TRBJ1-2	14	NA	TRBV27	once	TGTGCCAGCAGTTTATCGGGGGCACGCTATGGCTACACCTTC	CASSLSGARYGYTF
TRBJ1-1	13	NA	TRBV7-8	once	TGTGCCAGCAGCTTTCGGGGGAGGTCTGAAGCTTTCTTT	CASSFRGRSEAFF
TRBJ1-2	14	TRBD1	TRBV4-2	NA	TGTGCCAGCAGCCAAGATAAGGGGGCTTGGGGCTACACCTTC	CASSQDKGAWGYTF
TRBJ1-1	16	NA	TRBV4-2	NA	TGTGCCAGCAGCCAAGATTTAGGGAATCCGAGCACTGAAGCTTTCTTT	CASSQDLGNPSTEAFF
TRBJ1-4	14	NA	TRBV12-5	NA	TGTGCTAGTGGCCTGGGACGGATTAATGAAAAACTGTTTTTT	CASGLGRINEKLFF
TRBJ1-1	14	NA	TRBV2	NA	TGTGCCAGCAGGATACAGGGTTTTAACACTGAAGCTTTCTTT	CASRIQGFNTEAFF